Listed below are T cell receptor beta chains from one sample, sequenced in a study of control samples from healthy donors and cancer patients. The protocol was immunoSEQ multiplex PCR, while the TCRdb copy is restricted to in-frame clones and leaves out a portion. The data contain tens of thousands of clones, roughly nine tenths of them singletons. Sequenced: blood. The receptor source for this set is a young man in good health. The CDR3 runs from the conserved cysteine through the conserved F or W. A D gene is named only where the DNA matches it firmly. The size of a clone is reported for some rows only, either as once, few or many, or as a class for expanded clones.

V gene	J gene	D gene	clone size	CDR3 protein	CDR3 DNA
TRBV2	TRBJ1-5	.	few	CASSDRRSTSNQPQHF	TGTGCCAGCAGTGACCGCCGGAGTACGAGCAATCAGCCCCAGCATTTT
TRBV29-1	TRBJ1-2	TRBD1	once	CSVVSPGTDYGYTF	TGCAGCGTTGTGTCCCCCGGGACAGACTATGGCTACACCTTC
TRBV10-3	TRBJ2-7	TRBD2	.	CAIRASGSSTYEQYF	TGTGCCATCCGGGCTAGCGGGAGTAGTACCTACGAGCAGTACTTC
TRBV7-3	TRBJ2-7	.	.	CASSPLGEDGEQYF	TGTGCCAGCAGTCCCCTCGGGGAGGACGGCGAGCAGTACTTC
TRBV19	TRBJ2-5	.	.	CASRRTGLYQETQYF	TGTGCCAGTAGAAGAACAGGACTGTACCAAGAGACCCAGTACTTC
TRBV10-3	TRBJ2-6	TRBD2	.	CATLERGGSISGANVLTF	TGTGCCACCCTAGAACGGGGGGGCTCTATCTCTGGGGCCAACGTCCTGACTTTC
TRBV30	TRBJ2-3	.	.	CAWSVGGSDTQYF	TGTGCCTGGAGTGTAGGGGGGTCAGATACGCAGTATTTT
TRBV24-1	TRBJ1-2	.	.	CATSDLQRGGGYTF	TGTGCCACCAGTGATTTGCAAAGGGGTGGCGGCTACACCTTC
TRBV5-1	TRBJ1-2	.	once	CASSLVGVGASVGGYTF	TGCGCCAGCAGCTTGGTCGGGGTAGGAGCTTCGGTAGGTGGCTACACCTTC
TRBV2	TRBJ1-6	.	.	CASSLSDRPNSPLHF	TGTGCCAGCAGCCTATCGGACAGACCAAATTCACCCCTCCACTTT
TRBV15	TRBJ2-3	.	.	CATSRDSPLLGDTQYF	TGTGCCACCAGCAGAGATAGTCCCCTTTTAGGAGATACGCAGTATTTT
TRBV4-2	TRBJ2-7	.	.	CASSQDKGPYEQYF	TGTGCCAGCAGCCAAGATAAGGGACCCTACGAGCAGTACTTC
TRBV9	TRBJ1-1	.	.	CASSVAANTEAFF	TGTGCCAGCAGCGTAGCCGCGAACACTGAAGCTTTCTTT
TRBV5-1	TRBJ1-3	.	.	CASNTGPSGNTIYF	TGCGCCAGCAACACAGGCCCCTCTGGAAACACCATATATTTT
TRBV5-1	TRBJ1-2	.	.	CASSLSSNYGYTF	TGCGCCAGCAGCTTGTCCAGTAACTATGGCTACACCTTC
TRBV10-3	TRBJ2-5	.	.	CAISESSQTQYF	TGTGCCATCAGTGAGTCGTCTCAGACCCAGTACTTC
TRBV21-1	TRBJ2-7	.	.	CASSKLGQSKTYEQYF	TGTGCCAGCAGCAAACTCGGCCAGAGCAAAACCTACGAGCAGTACTTC
TRBV20-1	TRBJ1-4	TRBD1	.	CSASRATGDEKLFF	TGCAGTGCTAGTAGGGCGACAGGGGACGAAAAACTGTTTTTT
TRBV28	TRBJ1-1	.	.	CASSTTRSDEAFF	TGTGCCAGCAGCACGACAAGGTCCGATGAAGCTTTCTTT
TRBV21-1	TRBJ1-5	.	.	CASSKVVKGPSNQPQHF	TGTGCCAGCAGCAAAGTGGTAAAGGGACCCTCAAATCAGCCCCAGCATTTT
TRBV3-1/TRBV3-2	TRBJ1-3	.	.	CASSQGWGAGNTIYF	TGTGCCAGCAGCCAGGGGTGGGGTGCTGGAAACACCATATATTTT
TRBV7-9	TRBJ2-1	TRBD1	.	CASSLEGQGKDEQFF	TGTGCCAGCAGCTTAGAGGGACAGGGTAAGGATGAGCAGTTCTTC
TRBV4-3	TRBJ1-2	.	.	CASSQDRSAGSTGYTF	TGCGCCAGCAGCCAAGATCGTTCTGCAGGCTCGACTGGCTACACCTTC
TRBV5-1	TRBJ2-7	.	.	CASTLWGPTYEQYF	TGCGCCAGCACTCTTTGGGGGCCGACCTACGAGCAGTACTTC
TRBV5-1	TRBJ1-1	.	.	CASSFWGSDTEAFF	TGCGCCAGCAGCTTCTGGGGCTCGGACACTGAAGCTTTCTTT
TRBV14	TRBJ2-2	.	.	CASSQDYRANTGELFF	TGTGCCAGCAGCCAAGATTACAGGGCGAACACCGGGGAGCTGTTTTTT
TRBV9	TRBJ2-3	TRBD1	.	CASSVVTGSTDTQYF	TGTGCCAGCAGCGTAGTGACAGGGAGCACAGATACGCAGTATTTT
TRBV15	TRBJ2-6	.	.	CATSRDRTTGANVLTF	TGTGCCACCAGCAGAGATAGGACCACCGGGGCCAACGTCCTGACTTTC
TRBV5-1	TRBJ2-7	.	.	CASSFPGSYEQYF	TGCGCCAGCAGCTTTCCAGGCTCCTACGAGCAGTACTTC
TRBV30	TRBJ2-2	TRBD1	.	CAWSRQGAATGELFF	TGTGCCTGGAGTCGACAGGGGGCCGCCACCGGGGAGCTGTTTTTT
TRBV3-1/TRBV3-2	TRBJ1-5	.	.	CASSQAAYSNQPQHF	TGTGCCAGCAGCCAAGCGGCGTATAGCAATCAGCCCCAGCATTTT
TRBV12-5	TRBJ2-3	.	.	CASGLDRTQYF	TGTGCTAGTGGTTTGGATCGCACGCAGTATTTT
TRBV11-1	TRBJ1-6	TRBD1	.	CASSTRDSFSPLHF	TGTGCCAGCAGCACCCGGGACAGTTTTTCACCCCTCCACTTT
TRBV19	TRBJ2-4	.	.	CASSIVGVAKNIQYF	TGTGCCAGTAGTATAGTCGGTGTAGCCAAAAACATTCAGTACTTC
TRBV4-2	TRBJ2-2	.	.	CASSQGVGALNTGELFF	TGTGCCAGCAGCCAAGGCGTAGGGGCCCTGAACACCGGGGAGCTGTTTTTT
TRBV27	TRBJ1-3	.	few	CASDDQPGRQNTIYF	TGTGCCAGCGACGATCAGCCGGGAAGGCAAAACACCATATATTTT
TRBV24-1	TRBJ1-2	.	.	CATSDSSGYGYTF	TGTGCCACCAGTGATTCAAGTGGATATGGCTACACCTTC
TRBV19	TRBJ2-1	TRBD1	.	CATLRVGTGNNEQFF	TGTGCCACCCTGAGGGTGGGGACAGGGAACAATGAGCAGTTCTTC
TRBV9	TRBJ2-7	.	.	CASSVGVQTYEQYF	TGTGCCAGCAGCGTAGGAGTTCAGACCTACGAGCAGTACTTC
TRBV15	TRBJ2-7	TRBD2	.	CATSRGVGSGGYEQYF	TGTGCCACCAGCAGAGGAGTGGGGAGCGGGGGCTACGAGCAGTACTTC
TRBV19	TRBJ2-2	TRBD1	.	CASSIRSGTGATGELFF	TGTGCCAGTAGTATACGTTCCGGGACAGGGGCCACCGGGGAGCTGTTTTTT
TRBV5-4	TRBJ2-7	.	.	CASSLEQGLREQYF	TGTGCCAGCAGCTTAGAGCAGGGGCTTCGCGAGCAGTACTTC
TRBV5-8	TRBJ1-1	.	.	CASRGWNTEAFF	TGTGCCAGCAGAGGTTGGAACACTGAAGCTTTCTTT